This entry features one T cell receptor (beta chain) sequence. This sample was taken from a study of blood T cell repertoires in COVID-19. Study-wide background: From the United States, Italy and Spain came samples of acute and convalescent COVID-19. Sources were T cells, B-cell-depleted T cells, or PBMCs; the material itself was cDNA or gDNA.

In the source study's methods: Scientists estimated how many nucleated cells there were by amplifying reference gene primers. Profiling relied on immunoSEQ multiplex PCR, and the TCRdb table lists in-frame clones only, not all of them. Clone size and V and J calls were adopted from that table, with D and trimming inferred from the DNA. The sample yields about 50,000 clones, more than 75% seen once. V was pared by 5 bases and J by 4 bases, with 7 bases of the junction left unmatched. The CDR3 is 15 amino acids. The germline V gene encodes CDR1 MNHEY and CDR2 SMNVEV (reference sequence). This chain joins TRBV27 and TRBJ2-5; 10 nucleotides align to TRBD2. This TCR was sampled from a woman between 55 and 75 years old with acute or convalescent COVID-19. Material for sequencing was peripheral blood. CDR3 loop: CASSSGGGRGETQYF. The CDR3 DNA sequence: TGTGCCAGCAGTAGCGGGGGGGGCAGGGGAGAGACCCAGTACTTC.